What follows describes a single T cell receptor beta chain. This entry comes from a study of blood T cell repertoires in COVID-19. Study information: The analysed material was cDNA or gDNA that came from T cells, B-cell-depleted T cells, or PBMCs.

The data were produced by immunoSEQ multiplex PCR, yet TCRdb's version contains in-frame clones alone and is incomplete. The sample yields 300,000 to 400,000 clones, roughly 86% seen once. Germline assignment: CDR1 SQVTM and CDR2 ANQGSEA. V shed 4 bases, J shed 7 bases, and the junction held 6 bases outside the gene matches. The CDR3 consists of 13 residues. Seattle patients were enrolled while actively infected and followed longitudinally. V gene TRBV29-1 combines with J gene TRBJ2-1, with 8 positions matching TRBD1. Input material: peripheral blood. The receptor comes from a woman in her fifties or sixties with COVID-19, enrolled during active disease. As DNA, the CDR3 is TGCAGCGTTGCGCCCCGGACAGGGAATGAGCAGTTCTTC. Its protein product is CSVAPRTGNEQFF.